This entry concerns a single T cell receptor beta chain. Its antigen is not known. The record originates from a study of cytomegalovirus exposure and HLA in healthy donors. Study-wide points: Segments of the TCR beta V type were, in most cases, productive about 90% or about 30% of the time in an earlier analysis. Highly shared sequence variants in one cluster were likely a sequencing artifact. TCR beta chains numbering more than 150 were designated cytomegalovirus-associated.

CDR3 length: 15 amino acids. V was clipped by 3 bases and J by 6 bases; unmatched bases: 10. Germline CDR1 and CDR2: SGHVS and FNYEAQ. PCR used 60 Vbeta primers and 13 Jbeta primers. Assay: immunoSEQ multiplex PCR; the TCRdb copy retains only in-frame clones and omits some. Of around 120,000 clones in the sample, roughly 60% were seen once. Each of the donors was a healthy bone marrow donor. Sequencing used PBMCs. This chain uses TRBV7-6 with TRBJ2-7; 8 bases line up with TRBD1. This sequence originates from a man aged 35 to 55 in good health and CMV-seropositive. CDR3 in DNA: TGTGCCAGCAGCTTGGTCGTAGGACAGGGAAGCGAGCAGTACTTC. It translates to CASSLVVGQGSEQYF.